This T cell receptor (beta chain) was obtained from a study of T cell responses to AZD1222 COVID-19 vaccine. Findings of the study overall: Vaccine-related CD4 TCRs covered spike, predominating at 160-218 and 743-854. Sampling captured repertoires only after the peak T cell response.

Sequenced by immunoSEQ multiplex PCR; TCRdb stores in-frame clones only, minus some. This table has about 110,000 clones, about 87% appearing once. As to this clone: Its antigen is currently unknown.

Losses at the gene ends were 7 bases for V and 5 bases for J; bases not matched to a gene: 3. This CDR3 region has 12 residues. Germline V lookup: CDR1 WSHSY, CDR2 SAAADI. The rearrangement uses TRBV10-2 and TRBJ2-7, with 9 bases aligning to TRBD1. This clonotype originated in an adult in good health. Sequenced material: peripheral blood, taken on day 0 of AZD1222 vaccination. CDR3 DNA: TGCGCCAGCAAGACAGGGGGGGACGAGCAGTACTTC. Translating it yields CASKTGGDEQYF.